This T cell receptor beta chain was captured in a study of cytomegalovirus exposure and HLA in healthy donors. Study at large: An early data release held approximately 80 million unique TCRs from HLA-typed donors. Findings and limits, study-wide: Later work found that TCR association rates differed between HLA loci; DRB1 had the most and HLA-C the fewest.

This clone occurred a few times. Antigen unknown. In the PCR, 60 Vbeta and 13 Jbeta primers were used. This table comes from immunoSEQ multiplex PCR, and its TCRdb copy is limited to in-frame clones, with some not included. The sample contains 100,000 to 150,000 clones, roughly a tenth of which appear only once. There are 16 residues in the CDR3. The germline CDR1 and CDR2 sequences are MNHNS and SASEGT. Trimming shortened V by 0 bases and J by 4 bases, and 15 bases separated the two germline ends. The chain links TRBV6-1 to TRBJ1-2; D is undetermined. Sample: PBMCs. This receptor was taken from a woman between 18 and 29 years old in good health and CMV-seropositive. This CDR3 reads CASSEALQVHGYGYTF. CDR3 DNA: TGTGCCAGCAGTGAAGCGCTTCAGGTCCACGGCTATGGCTACACCTTC.